One sample yielded the 20 T cell receptor beta chains listed below, sequenced in a study of metastatic and nonmetastatic thyroid tumors. Not a single patient had been given any form of treatment at any point before undergoing thyroid surgery. TCRdb re-clonotyped the PCR reads via MiXCR. Seen here are tens of thousands of clones, around 20% observed once, and the top ten hold roughly 4.8%. Sequences were obtained from blood. The receptors derive from a male donor with papillary thyroid cancer or a benign thyroid nodule (not recorded which). Some clones in this sample may be carry-over from other donors' samples.

This clone was detected many times. The chain is built from TRBV5-6 and TRBJ1-1, with 7 bases matching TRBD1. CDR1 is SGHDT, CDR2 YYEEEE, per germline. V shed 4 bases, J shed 1 base, and the junction held 10 bases outside the gene matches. The length of the CDR3 is 16 residues. Written as DNA, the CDR3 is TGTGCCAGCAGCGCTAATACAGGGGTCGGGAACACTGAAGCTTTCTTT. Encoded protein: CASSANTGVGNTEAFF.

This clone has more than one count but fewer than ten. At one end the junction does not follow the germline gene, possibly because of a read error. The rearrangement links TRBV6-1 to TRBJ2-7; D possibly corresponds to TRBD1 (6 bases). The CDR3 runs to 13 residues. Per germline, CDR1 MNHNS and CDR2 SASEGT. The CDR3 loop reads CASREGQPYEQYF. The DNA for the CDR3 is TGTGCCAGCAGGGAAGGACAGCCCTACGAGCAGTACTTC.

This clone has a handful of counts. The chain couples TRBV6-2 or TRBV6-3 to TRBJ1-2, with 9 bases fitting TRBD1. The CDR3 contains 15 residues. CDR1 and CDR2 (germline): MNHEY, SVGEGT. Germline trimming cut 3 bases from V and 6 bases from J; bases unmatched to any gene: 8. CDR3 region: CASSYAETGGDGYTF. The DNA for the CDR3 is TGTGCCAGCAGTTATGCCGAGACAGGGGGGGATGGCTACACCTTC.

This clone is judged medium-sized (0.01 to 0.1%). The chain uses TRBV19 and TRBJ1-2; D not resolved. This CDR3 is built from 11 residues. The germline gives CDR1 LNHDA, CDR2 SQIVND (reference sequence). With 6 bases removed from V and 2 bases from J, the gap between germline ends came to 4 bases. This chain's CDR3 is CASSENYGYTF. The CDR3 nucleotides read TGTGCCAGTAGCGAGAACTATGGCTACACCTTC.

In this sample, this clone turned up many times. The chain has TRBV18 and TRBJ1-1; D is ambiguous. Per the germline V gene, CDR1 is KGHSH and CDR2 is LQKENI. The germline V and J ends were trimmed by 1 base and 6 bases, with 12 bases remaining between them. The CDR3 has 14 amino acids. CDR3 sequence (DNA): TGTGCCAGCTCACCACGGGTGACGATTGCTGAAGCTTTCTTT. Encoded protein: CASSPRVTIAEAFF.

By share, this clone counts as medium-sized. The chain carries TRBV6-6 and TRBJ2-7; D is possibly TRBD2 (5 bases). Trimming took 2 bases from V and 4 from J, leaving 9 bases between them. The CDR3 sequence is 13 residues long. Germline CDR1 MNHNY, CDR2 SVGAGI (reference sequence). As DNA, the CDR3 is TGTGCCAGCAGTTACGTGGGAGTTTACGAGCAGTACTTC. It specifies CASSYVGVYEQYF.

J is TRBJ2-3 and V is TRBV3-1, with 9 positions matching TRBD2. Trimming at V came to 4 bases and at J to 2 bases, leaving 13 bases not matched to a gene. CDR1 is LGHDT and CDR2 is YNNKEL in the germline V gene (reference sequence). The CDR3 has 18 residues. This CDR3 is CASSPTRIAGAYTDTQYF. CDR3 nucleotides: TGTGCCAGCAGCCCGACGAGGATAGCGGGGGCCTACACAGATACGCAGTATTTT.

This clone was observed many times. The chain recombines TRBV4-1 with TRBJ1-2; 8 nucleotides line up with TRBD1. CDR1 and CDR2 (germline): MGHRA, YSYEKL. There are 15 residues in the CDR3. V was pared by 2 bases and J by 8 bases, with 10 bases of the junction left unmatched. This CDR3 is CASSQPGQGGRGYTF. The DNA for the CDR3 is TGCGCCAGCAGCCAACCTGGACAGGGTGGAAGAGGCTACACCTTC.

Within the sample, this clone is medium-sized. The chain carries TRBV6-1 and TRBJ2-2, with TRBD2 matching over 11 bases. The CDR3 consists of 16 residues. In germline, CDR1 is MNHNS, CDR2 SASEGT. V was pared by 9 bases and J by 2 bases, with 8 bases of the junction left unmatched. The CDR3 spells CASYRLAGGNTGELFF. The CDR3 DNA is TGTGCCAGTTACCGCCTAGCGGGAGGAAACACCGGGGAGCTGTTTTTT.

This clone rates as medium-sized. V and J are TRBV6-2 or TRBV6-3 and TRBJ2-7; D is perhaps TRBD2 (6 bases). V lost 6 bases and J lost 0, with 12 bases in between. The CDR3 runs to 14 residues. CDR1 is MNHEY and CDR2 is SVGEGT in the germline V gene. CDR3: CASRGHGSSYEQYF. The CDR3, as DNA: TGTGCCAGCAGAGGACACGGGAGCTCCTACGAGCAGTACTTC.

The sample holds many counts of this clone. The chain employs TRBV5-4 and TRBJ2-5; 8 bases map to TRBD1. Germline V gene sequence: CDR1 SGHNT, CDR2 YYREEE (reference sequence). The CDR3 spans 15 residues. With V trimmed by 4 bases and J by 4 bases, 9 bases remained unmatched. The CDR3 nucleotides are TGTGCCAGCAGCGTCTCGCCACAGGGGGGAGAGACCCAGTACTTC. This sequence encodes CASSVSPQGGETQYF.

As for this clone: The junction departs from germline at one end; a sequencing error may be responsible. The J gene is TRBJ2-7, the V gene TRBV27; D perhaps matches TRBD2 (6 bases). CDR1 MNHEY and CDR2 SMNVEV come from the germline V gene (reference sequence). The CDR3 spans 16 residues. CDR3 bases: TGTTCCAGCAGTTTCTCCCCGTCGGAGGGAGTGTACGAGCAGTACTTC. As protein: CSSSFSPSEGVYEQYF.

The V gene is TRBV28, the J gene TRBJ1-2; D might be TRBD1 (5 bases). Germline V gene lookup returns CDR1 MDHEN and CDR2 SYDVKM. CDR3 length equals 11 residues. Trimming removed 8 bases from V and 3 bases from J, with 7 bases in between. The CDR3 DNA reads as TGTGCCAGCCGAGGGGACTATGGCTACACCTTC. It codes for CASRGDYGYTF.

This clone was observed a handful of times. The junction shows a germline mismatch at one end, possibly a read error. The genes are TRBV6-1 and TRBJ2-3; perhaps TRBD1 as D (6 bases). Germline lookup yields CDR1 MNHNS and CDR2 SASEGT. The CDR3 sequence is 14 residues long. For the CDR3, the DNA is TGTGCCAGCAGTGAAGATCGGGACACAGATAAGCAGTATTTT. The encoded protein is CASSEDRDTDKQYF.

This clone turned up a few times. The V call is TRBV12-3 or TRBV12-4, the J call TRBJ1-2; the D is unclear. The CDR3 runs to 13 residues. Trimming took 6 bases from V and 4 from J, leaving 12 bases between them. Here the CDR3 DNA reads TGTGCCAGCAGGGGGTTAGGATTCTATGGCTACACCTTC. Its protein is CASRGLGFYGYTF.

In its sample, this clone was seen many times. The rearrangement links TRBV19 to TRBJ2-1; 10 nucleotides align to TRBD2. Germline CDR1 and CDR2: LNHDA and SQIVND (reference sequence). The length of the CDR3 is 16 residues. The ends lost 1 base at V and 4 bases at J; junction bases unmatched: 4. CDR3 region: CASSIGTAGGYNEQFF. Here the CDR3 DNA reads TGTGCCAGTAGTATAGGTACAGCGGGAGGGTACAATGAGCAGTTCTTC. Filled out from reference TRBV19 and TRBJ2-1, the complete variable domain reads DGGITQSPKYLFRKEGQNVTLSCEQNLNHDAMYWYRQDPGQGLRLIYYSQIVNDFQKGDIAEGYSVSREKKESFPLTVTSAQKNPTAFYLCASSIGTAGGYNEQFFGPGTRLTVL.

This clone counts as medium-sized. The genes are TRBV28 and TRBJ2-1; D is tentatively TRBD1 or TRBD2 (6 bases each). V was cut by 3 bases and J by 9 bases, with 12 bases left in between. Germline V CDR1 and CDR2: MDHEN, SYDVKM. CDR3 size: 13 residues. The CDR3 reads CASSLWGAGEQFF. As DNA, the CDR3 is TGTGCCAGCAGTTTGTGGGGGGCAGGTGAGCAGTTCTTC. Complete variable domain (other parts from reference TRBV28 and TRBJ2-1): DVKVTQSSRYLVKRTGEKVFLECVQDMDHENMFWYRQDPGLGLRLIYFSYDVKMKEKGDIPEGYSVSREKKERFSLILESASTNQTSMYLCASSLWGAGEQFFGPGTRLTVL.

As for this clone: Just one base apart from a much larger clone, this may be a read error. The chain recombines TRBV5-1 with TRBJ2-5; the D gene could be TRBD1 or TRBD2 (5 bases each). The V end was cut by 0 bases, the J end by 1 base, with 7 bases between. The length of the CDR3 is 14 residues. Per the germline V gene, CDR1 is SGHRS and CDR2 is YFSETQ. CDR3 protein: CASSLEGPQETQYF. DNA of the CDR3: TGCGCCAGCAGCTTGGAGGGACCCCAAGAGACCCAGTACTTC.

This chain joins TRBV28 and TRBJ2-3, with TRBD1 matching over 7 bases. The germline V gene has CDR1 MDHEN and CDR2 SYDVKM. The CDR3 consists of 13 residues. V shed 7 bases, J shed 3 bases, and the junction held 4 bases outside the gene matches. CDR3 in DNA: TGTGCCAGCAAGGGGACAGCTACAGATACGCAGTATTTT. Encoded protein: CASKGTATDTQYF.

This clone was found many times. The rearrangement uses TRBV7-6 and TRBJ2-1, with D maybe TRBD1 (5 bases). V was clipped by 5 bases and J by 4 bases, with 12 bases between them. Germline V gene data show CDR1 as SGHVS and CDR2 as FNYEAQ. CDR3 size: 14 residues. The CDR3 bases are TGTGCCAGCAGCACAGGACACCAGTACAATGAGCAGTTCTTC. Amino acids: CASSTGHQYNEQFF.